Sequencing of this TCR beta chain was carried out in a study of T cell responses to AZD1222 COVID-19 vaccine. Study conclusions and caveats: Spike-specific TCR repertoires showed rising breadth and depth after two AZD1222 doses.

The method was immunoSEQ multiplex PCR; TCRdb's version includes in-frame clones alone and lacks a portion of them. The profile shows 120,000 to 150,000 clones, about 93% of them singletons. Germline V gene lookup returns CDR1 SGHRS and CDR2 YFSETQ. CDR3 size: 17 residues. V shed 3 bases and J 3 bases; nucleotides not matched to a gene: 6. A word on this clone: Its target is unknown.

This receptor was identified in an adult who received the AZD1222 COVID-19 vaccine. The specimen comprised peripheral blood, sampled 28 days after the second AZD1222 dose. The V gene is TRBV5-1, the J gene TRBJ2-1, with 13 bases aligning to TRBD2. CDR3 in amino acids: CASSSSTSGGNYNEQFF. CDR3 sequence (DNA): TGCGCCAGCAGCTCTTCGACTAGCGGGGGGAACTACAATGAGCAGTTCTTC.